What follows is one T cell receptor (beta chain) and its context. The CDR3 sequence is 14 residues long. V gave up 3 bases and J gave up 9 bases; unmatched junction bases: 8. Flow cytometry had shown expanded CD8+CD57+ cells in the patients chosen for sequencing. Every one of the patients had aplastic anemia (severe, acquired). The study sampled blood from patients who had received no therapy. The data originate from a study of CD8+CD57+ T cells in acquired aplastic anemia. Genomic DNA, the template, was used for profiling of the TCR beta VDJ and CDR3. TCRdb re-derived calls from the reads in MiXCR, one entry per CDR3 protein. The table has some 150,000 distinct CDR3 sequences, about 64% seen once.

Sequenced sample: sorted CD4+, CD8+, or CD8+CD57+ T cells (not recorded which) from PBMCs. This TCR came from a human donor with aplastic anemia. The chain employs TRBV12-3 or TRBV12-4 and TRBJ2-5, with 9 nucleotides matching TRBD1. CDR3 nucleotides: TGTGCCAGCAGTTTGAACGGACAGGGGTCGGCCCAGTACTTC. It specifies CASSLNGQGSAQYF.